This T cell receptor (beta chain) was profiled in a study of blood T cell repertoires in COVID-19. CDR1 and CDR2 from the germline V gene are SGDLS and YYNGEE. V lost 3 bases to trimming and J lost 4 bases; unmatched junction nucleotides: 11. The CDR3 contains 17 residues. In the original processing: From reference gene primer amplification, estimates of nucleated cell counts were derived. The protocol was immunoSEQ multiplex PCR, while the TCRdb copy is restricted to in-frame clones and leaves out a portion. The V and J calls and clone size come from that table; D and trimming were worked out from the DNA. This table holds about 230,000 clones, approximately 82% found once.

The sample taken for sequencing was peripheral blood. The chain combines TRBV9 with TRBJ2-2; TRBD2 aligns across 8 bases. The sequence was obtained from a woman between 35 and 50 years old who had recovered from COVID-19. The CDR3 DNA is TGTGCCAGCAGCGCCCAGTCGGGCGGGGGGCGCACCGGGGAGCTGTTTTTT. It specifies CASSAQSGGGRTGELFF.